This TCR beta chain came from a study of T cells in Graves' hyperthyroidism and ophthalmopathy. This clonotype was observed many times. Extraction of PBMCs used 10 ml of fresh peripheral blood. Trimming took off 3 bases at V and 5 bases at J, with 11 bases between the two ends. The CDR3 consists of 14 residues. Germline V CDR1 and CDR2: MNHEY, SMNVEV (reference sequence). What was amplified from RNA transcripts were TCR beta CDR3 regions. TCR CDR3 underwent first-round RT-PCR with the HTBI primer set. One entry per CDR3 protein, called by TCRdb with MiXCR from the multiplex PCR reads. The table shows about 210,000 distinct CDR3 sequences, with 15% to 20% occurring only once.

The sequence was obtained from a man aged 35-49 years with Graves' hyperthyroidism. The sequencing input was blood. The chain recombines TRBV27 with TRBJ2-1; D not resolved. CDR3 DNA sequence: TGTGCCAGCAGTTTTTCTGGGTCACACAATGAGCAGTTCTTC. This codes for CASSFSGSHNEQFF.